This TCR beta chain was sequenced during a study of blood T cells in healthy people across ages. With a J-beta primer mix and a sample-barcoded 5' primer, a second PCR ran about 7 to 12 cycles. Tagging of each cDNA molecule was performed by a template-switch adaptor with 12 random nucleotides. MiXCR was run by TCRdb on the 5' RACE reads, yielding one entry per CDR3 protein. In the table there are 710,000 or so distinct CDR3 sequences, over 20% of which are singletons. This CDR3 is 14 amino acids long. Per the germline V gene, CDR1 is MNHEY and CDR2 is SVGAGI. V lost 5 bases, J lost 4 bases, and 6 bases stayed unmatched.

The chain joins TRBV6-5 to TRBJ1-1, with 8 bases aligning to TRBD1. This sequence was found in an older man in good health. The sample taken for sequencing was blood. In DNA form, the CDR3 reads TGTGCCAGCAGTGATGACAGGGGAGGCACTGAAGCTTTCTTT. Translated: CASSDDRGGTEAFF.